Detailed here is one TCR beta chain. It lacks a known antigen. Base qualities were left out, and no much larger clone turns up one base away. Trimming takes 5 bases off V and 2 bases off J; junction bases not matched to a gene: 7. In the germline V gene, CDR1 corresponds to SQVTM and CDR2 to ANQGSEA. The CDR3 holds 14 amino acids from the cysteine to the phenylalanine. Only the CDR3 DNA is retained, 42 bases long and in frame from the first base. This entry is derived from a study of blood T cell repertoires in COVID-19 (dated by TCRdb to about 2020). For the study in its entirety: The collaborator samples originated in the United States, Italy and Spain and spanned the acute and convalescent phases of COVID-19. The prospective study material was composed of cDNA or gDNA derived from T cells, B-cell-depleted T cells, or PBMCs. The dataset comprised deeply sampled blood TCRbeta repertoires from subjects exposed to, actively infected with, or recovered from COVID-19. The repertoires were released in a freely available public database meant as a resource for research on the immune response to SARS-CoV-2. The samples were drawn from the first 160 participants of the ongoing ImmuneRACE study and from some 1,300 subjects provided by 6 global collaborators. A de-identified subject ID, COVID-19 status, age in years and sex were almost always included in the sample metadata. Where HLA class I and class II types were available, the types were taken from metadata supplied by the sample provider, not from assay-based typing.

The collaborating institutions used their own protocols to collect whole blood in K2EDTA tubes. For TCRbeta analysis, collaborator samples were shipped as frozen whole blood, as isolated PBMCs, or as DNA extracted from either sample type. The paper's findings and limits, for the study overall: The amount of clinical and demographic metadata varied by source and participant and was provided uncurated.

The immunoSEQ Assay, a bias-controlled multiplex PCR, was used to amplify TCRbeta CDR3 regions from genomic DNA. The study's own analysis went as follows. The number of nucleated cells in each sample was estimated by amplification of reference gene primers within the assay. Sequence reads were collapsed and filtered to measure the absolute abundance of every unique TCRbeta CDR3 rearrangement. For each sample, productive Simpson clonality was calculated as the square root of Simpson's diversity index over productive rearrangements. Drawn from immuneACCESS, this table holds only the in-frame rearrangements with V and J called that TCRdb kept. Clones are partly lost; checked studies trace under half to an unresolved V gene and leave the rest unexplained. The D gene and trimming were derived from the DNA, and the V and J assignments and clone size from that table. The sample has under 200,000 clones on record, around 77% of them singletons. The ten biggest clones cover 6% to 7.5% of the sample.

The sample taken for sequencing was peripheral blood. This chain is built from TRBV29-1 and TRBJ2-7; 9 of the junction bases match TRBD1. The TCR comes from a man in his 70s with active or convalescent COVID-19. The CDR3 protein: CSVSRTGAAYEQYF. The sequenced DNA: TGCAGCGTTTCTCGGACAGGGGCCGCCTACGAGCAGTACTTC.